The 10 T cell receptor beta chains given below trace back to one sample, sequenced in a study of post-analysis software for immune sequencing data (dated by TCRdb to 2013 to 2016). The paper as a whole reports these results and caveats: Significantly higher frequencies in patients than in controls were found for roughly 5 TRBV segments, including TRBV5-6, TRBV5-1 and TRBV20-1.

To prepare the library, PCR was applied. The reads were generated on an Illumina HiSeq 2500. Unique molecular identifiers were incorporated into TCR beta cDNA libraries to reduce PCR and sequencing biases. TCRdb reanalyzed the raw reads on its own, using fastp at Q25 for trimming and MiXCR for clone calling, and kept in-frame beta chains. Rows merge per CDR3 protein into single entries with the most common DNA and genes. The sample profile shows 650,000 to 900,000 distinct CDR3 sequences; 35% to 55% of them were found once. 4.9% of the sample comes from the top ten. Their specific antigens are unknown. Sequenced material: blood. The source is a girl aged 10-17 years with multiple sclerosis.

The J gene is TRBJ1-5, the V gene TRBV7-9; D call uncertain. The CDR3 runs 15 residues. V was shortened by 6 bases and J by 3 bases, with 15 bases between the two germline ends. Germline CDR1 and CDR2: SEHNR and FQNEAQ (reference sequence). The CDR3 reads CASSPTDTDNQPQHF. The CDR3 bases are TGTGCCAGCAGTCCTACCGACACGGACAATCAGCCCCAGCATTTT. The variable domain in full, completed from reference TRBV7-9 and TRBJ1-5, reads DTGVSQNPRHKITKRGQNVTFRCDPISEHNRLYWYRQTLGQGPEFLTYFQNEAQLEKSRLLSDRFSAERPKGSFSTLEIQRTEQGDSAMYLCASSPTDTDNQPQHFGDGTRLSIL.

The chain is built from TRBV29-1 and TRBJ2-3; D is unresolved. This CDR3 is 14 amino acids long. Germline V gene lookup returns CDR1 SQVTM and CDR2 ANQGSEA. Between the trimmed V and J ends, which lost 3 bases and 0 bases, there was a span of 10 bases. In DNA, the CDR3 is TGCAGCGTTGATTCGGCACGAAGCACAGATACGCAGTATTTT. Translated: CSVDSARSTDTQYF.

The V and J genes are TRBV5-4 and TRBJ2-7; possibly TRBD1 or TRBD2 for D (5 bases each). This CDR3 has 16 amino acids. Germline values: CDR1 SGHNT, CDR2 YYREEE (reference sequence). V lost 0 bases and J lost 3, with 16 bases in between. CDR3 sequence reads: CASSLAGGDGDYEQYF. CDR3 nucleotides: TGTGCCAGCAGCTTGGCCGGTGGGGACGGGGACTACGAGCAGTACTTC. Looking up the rest from reference TRBV5-4 and TRBJ2-7 gives the full variable domain: ETGVTQSPTHLIKTRGQQVTLRCSSQSGHNTVSWYQQALGQGPQFIFQYYREEENGRGNFPPRFSGLQFPNYSSELNVNALELDDSALYLCASSLAGGDGDYEQYFGPGTRLTVT.

The genes are TRBV12-3 or TRBV12-4 and TRBJ1-4; tentatively, D is TRBD1 (5 bases). The V gene lost 3 bases and the J gene lost 2 bases, with 10 bases spanning the gap. CDR3 length: 15 amino acids. CDR3 region: CASSFGGRTNEKLFF. The CDR3 DNA sequence: TGTGCCAGCAGTTTCGGGGGACGGACTAATGAAAAACTGTTTTTT.

V is TRBV4-3 and J is TRBJ2-2; D is undetermined. The CDR3 is 14 residues long. V lost 0 bases, J lost 7 bases, and 9 bases lay in between. Germline V gene lookup returns CDR1 LGHNA and CDR2 YSLEER. The CDR3 DNA sequence: TGCGCCAGCAGCCAAGAGAGAAGGGTCGGGGAGCTGTTTTTT. Translation gives CASSQERRVGELFF.

The DNA for the CDR3 is TGCAGTGCTAGTTCTTTCCTAGCGGGGAACTACGAGCAGTACTTC. It yields the protein CSASSFLAGNYEQYF. V is TRBV20-1 and J is TRBJ2-7; 9 nucleotides agree with TRBD2. Germline loops: CDR1 DFQATT, CDR2 SNEGSKA (reference sequence). V gave up 3 bases and J gave up 3 bases; unmatched junction bases: 9. This CDR3 contains 15 residues.

This clonotype has just a few counts. The V and J genes are TRBV27 and TRBJ2-1, with D maybe TRBD1 (7 bases). The CDR3 has 15 residues. The V end lost 2 bases, the J end lost 5 bases, and 13 bases lay between the germline ends. In germline, CDR1 is MNHEY, CDR2 SMNVEV (reference sequence). CDR3 DNA: TGTGCCAGCAGTTTAATTCAGGGGGGACACAATGAGCAGTTCTTC. It encodes CASSLIQGGHNEQFF.

This chain joins TRBV12-3 or TRBV12-4 and TRBJ1-2; D perhaps matches TRBD1 (5 bases). There are 14 residues in the CDR3. V lost 3 bases and J lost 4, with 12 bases in between. The CDR3 loop is CASSLGGRVYGYTF. The CDR3, as DNA: TGTGCCAGCAGTTTGGGGGGGAGAGTCTATGGCTACACCTTC.

The chain joins TRBV28 to TRBJ2-7, with 7 bases fitting TRBD2. The CDR3 covers 15 residues. Looked up from germline, CDR1 is MDHEN and CDR2 is SYDVKM. V was pared by 3 bases and J by 3 bases, with 8 bases of the junction left unmatched. CDR3 in amino acids: CASSFFPGGGYEQYF. CDR3 coding DNA: TGTGCCAGCAGTTTTTTCCCGGGGGGTGGCTACGAGCAGTACTTC.

This clonotype was seen a few times. The chain is built from TRBV7-9 and TRBJ1-2; D is uncertain. The CDR3 covers 14 residues. The V and J ends lost 1 base and 2 bases respectively, with 8 bases between them. Germline loops: CDR1 SEHNR, CDR2 FQNEAQ (reference sequence). The DNA of the CDR3 is TGTGCCAGCAGCTTAGATTTGCAGAACTATGGCTACACCTTC. Translated, it gives CASSLDLQNYGYTF.